This T cell receptor beta chain was sequenced for a study of cytomegalovirus exposure and HLA in healthy donors. Germline V gives CDR1 LNHDA, CDR2 SQIVND (reference sequence). The junction had 6 bases not matched to a gene; V was cut back by 5 bases and J by 6 bases. The CDR3 has 13 residues. PCR primers comprised 60 Vbeta and 13 Jbeta primers. Data came from immunoSEQ multiplex PCR; TCRdb stores just in-frame clones and leaves some out. The repertoire consists of roughly 110,000 clones, with over 65% occurring once and the leading ten covering approximately 0.9%. Sequencing was done on a sample of PBMCs. This receptor was taken from a woman in her twenties or thirties in good health and CMV-seronegative. V usage is TRBV19 and J usage is TRBJ1-2; 7 nucleotides align to TRBD1. The CDR3 is CASSVDRDHGYTF. CDR3 DNA sequence: TGTGCCAGTAGTGTCGACAGGGACCATGGCTACACCTTC.